The 27 T cell receptor beta chains below were found in one sample sequenced in a study of T cell responses to AZD1222 COVID-19 vaccine. The method was immunoSEQ multiplex PCR; TCRdb's version includes in-frame clones alone and lacks a portion of them. The sample lists roughly 170,000 clones; 85% to 95% were seen once. The specimen was peripheral blood, collected 28 days after the second AZD1222 dose. The receptors stem from an adult who received the AZD1222 COVID-19 vaccine.

V usage is TRBV7-8 and J usage is TRBJ1-2, with TRBD1 matching over 9 bases. After removal of 5 bases from V and 5 bases from J, the junction contained 9 bases not matched to a gene. The CDR3 has 15 residues. Germline V CDR1 and CDR2: SGHVS, FQNEAQ. The CDR3 DNA is TGTGCCAGCAGCGATGGACAGGGGACTGTTTATGGCTACACCTTC. It specifies CASSDGQGTVYGYTF.

The V and J genes are TRBV7-9 and TRBJ2-3; tentative D call: TRBD1 (5 bases). Trimming removed 1 base from V and 6 bases from J, with 11 bases in between. Germline loops: CDR1 SEHNR, CDR2 FQNEAQ (reference sequence). This CDR3 spans 14 amino acids. The CDR3 DNA reads TGTGCCAGCAGCTTAGAGGGGCCTCCGGATACGCAGTATTTT. It is translated as CASSLEGPPDTQYF.

This chain uses TRBV7-8 with TRBJ2-3; D call uncertain. Germline CDR1 SGHVS, CDR2 FQNEAQ. Trimming took off 6 bases at V and 0 bases at J, with 4 bases between the two ends. This CDR3 has 12 amino acids. The CDR3 sequence: CASSYSTDTQYF. The CDR3 nucleotides read TGTGCCAGCAGTTACAGCACAGATACGCAGTATTTT.

The genes are TRBV28 and TRBJ1-6; no clear D. This CDR3 comprises 14 residues. The V gene lost 3 bases and the J gene lost 9 bases, with 12 bases spanning the gap. Germline-derived CDR1 and CDR2 are MDHEN and SYDVKM. CDR3 nucleotides: TGTGCCAGCAGTTTGTTGCCCGCGGGTTCACCCCTCCACTTT. The encoded protein is CASSLLPAGSPLHF. Full variable domain (outside the CDR3, taken from reference TRBV28 and TRBJ1-6): DVKVTQSSRYLVKRTGEKVFLECVQDMDHENMFWYRQDPGLGLRLIYFSYDVKMKEKGDIPEGYSVSREKKERFSLILESASTNQTSMYLCASSLLPAGSPLHFGNGTRLTVT.

The rearrangement uses TRBV18 and TRBJ2-1; maybe TRBD1 (5 bases). The germline V gene encodes CDR1 KGHSH and CDR2 LQKENI. This CDR3 contains 12 residues. The ends were cut back, 1 base at V and 7 bases at J, with 5 bases in the middle. CDR3 sequence (DNA): TGTGCCAGCTCACCACAGGGGAATGAGCAGTTCTTC. Its protein is CASSPQGNEQFF. Full variable domain (missing parts from reference TRBV18 and TRBJ2-1): NAGVMQNPRHLVRRRGQEARLRCSPMKGHSHVYWYRQLPEEGLKFMVYLQKENIIDESGMPKERFSAEFPKEGPSILRIQQVVRGDSAAYFCASSPQGNEQFFGPGTRLTVL.

This sequence joins TRBV12-5 and TRBJ1-1; no definite D call. The CDR3 spans 14 residues. Germline V gives CDR1 LGHNT, CDR2 FRNRAP. The V gene lost 0 bases and the J gene lost 3 bases, with 8 bases spanning the gap. DNA for the CDR3: TGTGCTAGTGGTTTGGTAGTCCGGGACACTGAAGCTTTCTTT. It translates to CASGLVVRDTEAFF.

This clone was found once. This chain joins TRBV29-1 and TRBJ1-1, with 7 bases aligning to TRBD1. V was pared by 6 bases and J by 7 bases, with 2 bases of the junction left unmatched. From germline, CDR1 is SQVTM and CDR2 ANQGSEA. The CDR3 runs to 10 residues. Here the CDR3 reads CSVRDSEAFF. The CDR3 nucleotides read TGCAGCGTCCGGGACAGTGAAGCTTTCTTT.

The CDR3 loop reads CASSPQNHSPLHF. The CDR3 bases are TGCGCCAGCAGCCCCCAGAACCATTCACCCCTCCACTTT. The V call is TRBV5-1, the J call TRBJ1-6, with no clear D. CDR3 size: 13 residues. V was trimmed by 4 bases and J by 8 bases, leaving 10 bases between them. The V gene's germline CDR1 is SGHRS and CDR2 YFSETQ.

The rearrangement uses TRBV11-3 and TRBJ1-6, with a tentative D call TRBD1 (5 bases). V lost 3 bases and J lost 9, with 12 bases in between. In germline, CDR1 is SGHNT, CDR2 YENEEA. This CDR3 comprises 14 residues. CDR3 DNA sequence: TGTGCCAGCAGCTTTACGGCCGGGGGTTCACCCCTCCACTTT. This codes for CASSFTAGGSPLHF.

The rearrangement links TRBV19 to TRBJ2-1; D is uncertain. V lost 3 bases and J 0 bases, leaving 9 bases between the germline ends. CDR1 is LNHDA, CDR2 SQIVND, per germline (reference sequence). The length of the CDR3 is 15 residues. The CDR3 protein is CASSIIMSSYNEQFF. CDR3 nucleotide sequence: TGTGCCAGTAGTATTATAATGAGCTCCTACAATGAGCAGTTCTTC.

This chain connects TRBV28 to TRBJ1-1; D ambiguous. V was trimmed by 1 base and J by 1 base, leaving 7 bases between them. CDR1 and CDR2 from the germline V gene are MDHEN and SYDVKM. This CDR3 comprises 14 residues. The CDR3 DNA follows: TGTGCCAGCAGTTTATTGGGGAGGAACACTGAAGCTTTCTTT. As protein: CASSLLGRNTEAFF.

The chain combines TRBV11-3 with TRBJ2-2; 9 nucleotides align to TRBD2. CDR3 length equals 16 residues. Trimming took 7 bases from V and 4 from J; bases not matched to a gene: 10. Germline CDR1 reads SGHNT; CDR2 reads YENEEA. Written as DNA, the CDR3 is TGTGCCAGCAACCCCGGCGGGGGGGCCGGCACCGGGGAGCTGTTTTTT. Its translation is CASNPGGGAGTGELFF.

The J gene is TRBJ2-1, the V gene TRBV18; 10 bases are shared with TRBD2. V lost 5 bases, J lost 2 bases, and 3 bases stayed unmatched. The CDR3 covers 15 residues. Germline CDR1 is KGHSH and CDR2 is LQKENI. The chain's CDR3 is CASSSGLAAYNEQFF. For the CDR3, the DNA is TGTGCCAGCTCATCAGGACTAGCGGCCTACAATGAGCAGTTCTTC.

This chain joins TRBV6-5 and TRBJ2-7; 13 nucleotides align to TRBD2. Germline values: CDR1 MNHEY, CDR2 SVGAGI. The V segment lost 6 bases and the J segment 6 bases; nucleotides outside the gene matches: 8. The CDR3 covers 15 residues. CDR3 residues: CASRGLAGSFGEQYF. DNA of the CDR3: TGTGCCAGCAGGGGACTAGCGGGATCTTTCGGCGAGCAGTACTTC.

This chain uses TRBV23-1 with TRBJ1-3, with TRBD1 matching over 7 bases. TRBV23-1 has ORF status, its function being uncertain. The ends lost 2 bases at V and 2 bases at J; junction bases unmatched: 30. This CDR3 has 24 amino acids. The CDR3 reads CASSQGDHTYKIPPGTVTGNTIYF. The CDR3 region has the DNA TGCGCCAGCAGTCAAGGCGACCATACTTATAAAATCCCTCCTGGGACAGTGACTGGAAACACCATATATTTT.

V and J are TRBV10-1 and TRBJ2-7; 11 nucleotides align to TRBD2. The ends lost 7 bases at V and 0 bases at J; junction bases unmatched: 11. Germline lookup yields CDR1 WNHNN and CDR2 SYGVQD (reference sequence). The CDR3 totals 17 residues. The CDR3 is CASTLTSGTDVSYEQYF. For the CDR3, the DNA is TGCGCCAGCACCCTGACTAGCGGGACAGATGTCTCCTACGAGCAGTACTTC.

The chain employs TRBV2 and TRBJ1-6; D perhaps matches TRBD1 (5 bases). Germline V gene lookup returns CDR1 SNHLY and CDR2 FYNNEI. V lost 7 bases to trimming and J lost 7 bases, with 14 bases between them. The CDR3 length is 14 residues. Here the CDR3 DNA reads TGTGCCAGCAACCGGGCAGGGATAAATTCACCCCTCCACTTT. Its translation is CASNRAGINSPLHF.

Regarding this clone: The same CDR3 also results from other DNA sequences found in this sample. The V and J genes are TRBV5-5 and TRBJ2-7, with D unclear. Trimming pared 2 bases from V and 0 bases from J, leaving 6 bases between. Germline V gene data show CDR1 as SGHKS and CDR2 as YYEKEE (reference sequence). CDR3 length equals 13 residues. The CDR3 here is CASSFGSSYEQYF. The DNA of the CDR3 is TGTGCCAGCAGCTTCGGCAGCTCCTACGAGCAGTACTTC.

The CDR3 nucleotides read TGTGCCAGCAGTCTAGAGTCGCCGAATGAGCAGTTCTTC. Encoded protein: CASSLESPNEQFF. The chain employs TRBV28 and TRBJ2-1; D not certain. CDR1 MDHEN and CDR2 SYDVKM come from the germline V gene. The CDR3 is 13 residues long. V dropped 5 bases and J dropped 7 bases, with 12 bases sitting between them.

The chain links TRBV7-8 to TRBJ2-5; D may be TRBD2 (6 bases). Trimming took 5 bases from V and 2 from J, leaving 12 bases between them. The CDR3 is 14 amino acids. The germline V gene has CDR1 SGHVS and CDR2 FQNEAQ. DNA for the CDR3: TGTGCCAGCAGCCCCTCCCGGGGGCAAGAGACCCAGTACTTC. This translates into CASSPSRGQETQYF.

DNA of the CDR3: TGTGCCAGCTCACCACAGGGGAACTCTGGGGCCAACGTCCTGACTTTC. Its translation is CASSPQGNSGANVLTF. V and J are TRBV18 and TRBJ2-6; D may be TRBD1 (5 bases). CDR3 length equals 16 residues. The germline V gene encodes CDR1 KGHSH and CDR2 LQKENI. Trimming left V 1 base short and J 0 bases short, with 7 bases between.

The J gene is TRBJ2-7, the V gene TRBV19; TRBD2 matches at 7 bases. The germline V gene has CDR1 LNHDA and CDR2 SQIVND (reference sequence). The CDR3 is 13 amino acids. V dropped 5 bases and J dropped 4; count of bases not matched to a gene: 5. The CDR3 DNA follows: TGTGCCAGTAGTTCTGGACTAGGATACGAGCAGTACTTC. As protein: CASSSGLGYEQYF.

V gene TRBV7-8 combines with J gene TRBJ1-5; a weak D match, TRBD1 (5 bases). The CDR3 covers 14 residues. Germline loops: CDR1 SGHVS, CDR2 FQNEAQ. The ends were cut back, 6 bases at V and 4 bases at J, with 13 bases in the middle. The CDR3 sequence is CASSSLGGNQPQHF. The DNA for the CDR3 is TGTGCCAGCAGTTCCTTGGGGGGAAATCAGCCCCAGCATTTT.

The CDR3 DNA reads TGTGCCAGCAGCTTAGTATCGGGGACAGATACGCAGTATTTT. Translation gives CASSLVSGTDTQYF. The rearrangement joins TRBV7-8 to TRBJ2-3; TRBD2 might be the D (5 bases). Between the trimmed V and J ends, which lost 1 base and 3 bases, there was a span of 8 bases. The CDR3 covers 14 residues. From germline, CDR1 is SGHVS and CDR2 FQNEAQ.

The chain combines TRBV12-5 with TRBJ1-2; D unresolved. The germline gives CDR1 LGHNT, CDR2 FRNRAP. The CDR3 is 13 residues long. Trimming removed 5 bases at V and 8 bases at J, with 15 bases between. CDR3 DNA sequence: TGTGCTAGTGGTCCAGAGTCGGTGTCGGGCTACACCTTC. Translation: CASGPESVSGYTF.

V is TRBV5-5 and J is TRBJ1-2, with D unresolved. Per the germline V gene, CDR1 is SGHKS and CDR2 is YYEKEE (reference sequence). V was shortened by 2 bases and J by 0 bases, with 14 bases between the two germline ends. CDR3 size: 16 residues. Here the CDR3 DNA reads TGTGCCAGCAGCTTCGGTTACAGTGTATCTAACTATGGCTACACCTTC. Translated, it gives CASSFGYSVSNYGYTF.

The chain is built from TRBV7-2 and TRBJ2-7; D gene uncertain. This CDR3 is 15 amino acids long. V lost 5 bases, J lost 2 bases, and 16 bases lay in between. Looked up from germline, CDR1 is SGHTA and CDR2 is FQGNSA. CDR3 protein: CASSLSPDPTYEQYF. The CDR3 DNA follows: TGTGCCAGCAGCCTCTCCCCGGACCCAACCTACGAGCAGTACTTC.